This note documents a single T cell receptor (beta chain) sequence. The source of the sample is a study of T cell changes during pregnancy in multiple sclerosis. TCRdb's copy holds only in-frame clones and misses some; the assay was immunoSEQ multiplex PCR. The table lists more than 85,000 clones, approximately 90% of them singletons. The CDR3 sequence is 18 residues long. V shed 0 bases, J shed 0 bases, and the junction held 10 bases outside the gene matches. Germline loops: CDR1 ENHRY, CDR2 SYGVKD. This chain uses TRBV10-3 with TRBJ1-1, with 7 bases that match TRBD1. The specimen was peripheral blood, collected in the second trimester of pregnancy. The clonotype originates from a female donor with multiple sclerosis, enrolled in a pregnancy study. The CDR3 nucleotides are TGTGCCATCAGTGAGTCGATGGGACAGACAGCCATGAACACTGAAGCTTTCTTT. Protein: CAISESMGQTAMNTEAFF.